This note documents a single TCR beta chain sequence. The sample belongs to a study of technical replicates of blood from four donors. The V segment lost 1 base and the J segment 4 bases; nucleotides outside the gene matches: 1. CDR3 size: 17 residues. Germline values: CDR1 MGHRA, CDR2 YSYEKL. Assay used: immunoSEQ multiplex PCR; TCRdb lists only in-frame clones, some missing. Here the sample spans tens of thousands of clones, 95% to 98% being singletons. The sequenced sample consisted of T cells isolated from PBMCs. The receptor comes from a human donor in good health. The chain carries TRBV4-1 and TRBJ2-1; 16 bases agree with TRBD2. The CDR3 nucleotides read TGCGCCAGCAGCCAAGTGGGACTAGCGGGAGGGTACAATGAGCAGTTCTTC. Translating it yields CASSQVGLAGGYNEQFF.